One sample yielded the 4 T cell receptor beta chains listed below, sequenced in a study of T cell repertoires in breast cancer. A second nested PCR with blocking oligonucleotides suppressed unpaired genes. A single record per CDR3 protein comes from TCRdb applying MiXCR to the emulsion pairing reads. The sample records tens of thousands of distinct CDR3 sequences, 45% to 50% being singletons. Primers covering all TCR V genes were used in emulsion RT-PCR on CD8+ T cells. Sequenced sample: CD8+ T cells. The receptors were sampled from a pool of human donors with breast cancer or a healthy control (not recorded which).

Only a few counts were recorded for this clonotype. This sequence joins TRBV5-4 and TRBJ2-5; 8 bases are shared with TRBD2. V lost 5 bases, J lost 5 bases, and 11 bases stayed unmatched. The CDR3 covers 15 residues. Germline lookup yields CDR1 SGHNT and CDR2 YYREEE (reference sequence). The CDR3 sequence is CASRVRAGAMETQYF. CDR3 in DNA: TGTGCCAGCAGGGTGAGAGCGGGAGCGATGGAGACCCAGTACTTC. The variable domain in full, with the rest retrieved from reference TRBV5-4 and TRBJ2-5, is ETGVTQSPTHLIKTRGQQVTLRCSSQSGHNTVSWYQQALGQGPQFIFQYYREEENGRGNFPPRFSGLQFPNYSSELNVNALELDDSALYLCASRVRAGAMETQYFGPGTRLLVL.

The chain has TRBV30 and TRBJ1-1; D is undetermined. Deletions cut 1 base from V and 6 bases from J, with 9 bases between. The CDR3 loop spans 12 amino acids. CDR1 is GTSNPN, CDR2 SVGIG, per germline (reference sequence). This chain's CDR3 is CAWSENPSEAFF. The CDR3 nucleotides read TGTGCCTGGAGTGAAAACCCCTCTGAAGCTTTCTTT.

The chain carries TRBV20-1 and TRBJ2-3, with a weak D call TRBD2 (5 bases). From germline, CDR1 is DFQATT and CDR2 SNEGSKA (reference sequence). The CDR3 contains 12 residues. Deletions cut 4 bases from V and 5 bases from J, with 10 bases between. The CDR3 here is CSAKVALDTQYF. CDR3 DNA sequence: TGCAGTGCTAAAGTAGCGTTAGATACGCAGTATTTT.

The gene calls are TRBV28 and TRBJ2-3, with 9 bases matching TRBD2. The CDR3 totals 18 residues. V lost 3 bases to trimming and J lost 0 bases; unmatched junction nucleotides: 10. Germline V lookup: CDR1 MDHEN, CDR2 SYDVKM. In DNA, the CDR3 is TGTGCCAGCAGTTTTCCCACTTTGACTAGCGGAAGCACAGATACGCAGTATTTT. This sequence encodes CASSFPTLTSGSTDTQYF.